One and the same sample provided the 3 T cell receptor beta chains below, sequenced in a study of regulatory T cells in long-lasting Graves disease. Time point defined: newly diagnosed GD, antithyroid drugs for less than 3 months. PBMC-derived RNA was used for the TCR library. In building TCR beta libraries, iRepertoire HTBI primers were used together with Arm-PCR of CDR3 regions. TCRdb itself ran the multiplex PCR reads through MiXCR, one entry per CDR3 protein. The table shows 400,000 to 500,000 distinct CDR3 sequences, with around 14% occurring only once. These records were also assigned to another study, of T cells in Graves' hyperthyroidism and ophthalmopathy.

Sequences were derived from peripheral blood mononuclear cells (PBMCs), sampled at new diagnosis, from a patient treated with antithyroid drugs. The receptors come from a woman aged 25 to 39 with Graves disease.

This clonotype was seen a handful of times. This rearrangement joins TRBV10-1 to TRBJ2-1; 10 bases line up with TRBD1. CDR3 size: 15 residues. Unmatched junction bases numbered 8, after V lost 6 bases and J lost 6 bases. Germline V gene lookup returns CDR1 WNHNN and CDR2 SYGVQD (reference sequence). CDR3 DNA: TGCGCCAGCAGCCCAGGGACAGGGGATAGCAATGAGCAGTTCTTC. This gives the protein CASSPGTGDSNEQFF.

This clonotype was detected a few times. A read error is possible here, since a much larger clone lies one base away. V gene TRBV7-8 combines with J gene TRBJ1-6; TRBD1 matches 7 bases. Trimming took 5 bases from V and 3 from J; bases not matched to a gene: 1. The CDR3 has 14 residues. Germline CDR1 SGHVS, CDR2 FQNEAQ. CDR3 nucleotide sequence: TGTGCCAGCAGCGGGGACAGCTATAATTCACCCCTCCACTTT. Amino acids: CASSGDSYNSPLHF. The full variable domain, completed using reference TRBV7-8 and TRBJ1-6, is GAGVSQSPRYKVAKRGQDVALRCDPISGHVSLFWYQQALGQGPEFLTYFQNEAQLDKSGLPSDRFFAERPEGSVSTLKIQRTQQEDSAVYLCASSGDSYNSPLHFGNGTRLTVT.

Concerning this clonotype itself: A read error is possible here, since a much larger clone lies one base away. This chain connects TRBV27 to TRBJ2-7, with TRBD2 identical over 11 bases. V was pared by 10 bases and J by 4 bases, with 12 bases of the junction left unmatched. Germline V gene sequence: CDR1 MNHEY, CDR2 SMNVEV (reference sequence). CDR3 size: 15 residues. Here the CDR3 DNA reads TGTGCCACCCGAAAAAAGGGACTAGCGGTTTACGAGCAGTACTTC. Protein: CATRKKGLAVYEQYF.